This is a list of T cell receptor beta chains from one sample in a study of CD8+CD57+ T cells in acquired aplastic anemia. Using its own MiXCR run on the reads, TCRdb lists one record per CDR3 protein. The data show 33,000 or so distinct CDR3 sequences, 75% to 85% seen once. Sequences were obtained from sorted CD4+, CD8+, or CD8+CD57+ T cells (not recorded which) from PBMCs. Receptors originate from a human donor in good health, serving as a control. Each CDR3 is given with its conserved first and last residue. A D gene is named only where the DNA matches it firmly. A clone size is listed for some rows: how often the clone was seen (once, few, many), or a class if it is expanded.

V	J	D	size	DNA	CDR3
TRBV6-1	TRBJ1-3	.	.	TGTGCCAGTAGGGGTCAGGGAATGACTGGGAACACCATATATTTT	CASRGQGMTGNTIYF
TRBV2	TRBJ2-5	.	.	TGTGCCAGCAGTGTGAGGCGAGGGGGACAAGAGACCCAGTACTTC	CASSVRRGGQETQYF
TRBV6-1	TRBJ2-1	.	many	TGTGCCAGCAGCAAAGGCTCCTACAATGAGCAGTTCTTC	CASSKGSYNEQFF
TRBV25-1	TRBJ1-6	TRBD1	few	TGTGCCAGCAGTGAATTGGGGACAGGGAATTCACCCCTCCACTTT	CASSELGTGNSPLHF
TRBV10-3	TRBJ2-1	.	.	TGTGCCATCAGTGAGTGCGCGGGGACCCTTAGGGATGAGCAGTTCTTC	CAISECAGTLRDEQFF
TRBV15	TRBJ2-7	.	.	TGTGCCACCAGCAGAGAGGCGCTGGAACCCTACGAGCAGTACTTC	CATSREALEPYEQYF
TRBV11-1	TRBJ2-1	TRBD1	few	TGTGCCAGCACCGAGGGACAGTTCTACAATGAGCAGTTCTTC	CASTEGQFYNEQFF
TRBV11-2	TRBJ2-1	.	few	TGTGCCAGCAGCTTAGTCGGCCAGTACAATGAGCAGTTCTTC	CASSLVGQYNEQFF
TRBV20-1	TRBJ2-5	.	.	TGCAGTGCTAGCTCCCAAGAGACCCAGTACTTC	CSASSQETQYF
TRBV9	TRBJ1-2	.	.	TGTGCCAGCAGCGTGGACAGATATGGCTACACCTTC	CASSVDRYGYTF
TRBV12-3/TRBV12-4	TRBJ2-3	.	medium-sized	TGTGCCAGCAGCCTTGGGGTTAGCACAGATACGCAGTATTTT	CASSLGVSTDTQYF
TRBV24-1	TRBJ1-5	.	.	TGTGCCACCAGTGATTGGTACAGGTCGGGGAATCAGCCCCAGCATTTT	CATSDWYRSGNQPQHF
TRBV19	TRBJ2-6	.	.	TGTGCCAGTCAATTGGGCTCTGGGGCCAACGTCCTGACTTTC	CASQLGSGANVLTF
TRBV10-1	TRBJ2-7	TRBD2	.	TGCGCCAGCAATGGGACTAGCGTCTACGAGCAGTACTTC	CASNGTSVYEQYF
TRBV5-6	TRBJ1-2	.	.	TGTGCCAGCAGCTTAAGTTGGCAGAACTATGGCTACACCTTC	CASSLSWQNYGYTF
TRBV25-1	TRBJ1-6	.	once	TGTGCCAGCAGTGAATGGGGCCTCCCGGCGGGTAATTCACCCCTCCACTTT	CASSEWGLPAGNSPLHF
TRBV29-1	TRBJ2-7	.	.	TGCAGCGCTGATGACAGCTCCTACGAGCAGTACTTC	CSADDSSYEQYF
TRBV2	TRBJ2-5	.	.	TGTGCCAGCAGTGTCCGGGCGGGAGAGACCCAGTACTTC	CASSVRAGETQYF
TRBV24-1	TRBJ1-1	.	.	TGTGCCACCAGTGATACAGGGAAGCGGGCTTTCTTT	CATSDTGKRAFF
TRBV7-8	TRBJ2-5	.	.	TGTGCCAGCAGCCTCGGACGCCCGGAGACCCAGTACTTC	CASSLGRPETQYF
TRBV25-1	TRBJ1-4	.	.	TGTGCCAGCAGTGCACCATCCTCAACGGGCGAAAAACTGTTTTTT	CASSAPSSTGEKLFF
TRBV24-1	TRBJ1-1	.	.	TGTGCCACCAGTGGAAAAGGGGGCACTGAAGCTTTCTTT	CATSGKGGTEAFF
TRBV2	TRBJ1-1	.	.	TGTGCCAGCAGTGACGGGGCCAACACTGAAGCTTTCTTT	CASSDGANTEAFF
TRBV25-1	TRBJ1-3	.	.	TGTGCCAGCAGTGAATCCGTTGTAAACACCATATATTTT	CASSESVVNTIYF
TRBV25-1	TRBJ1-1	.	.	TGTGCCAGCAGTGAACATGGGGTAGGGACTGAAGCTTTCTTT	CASSEHGVGTEAFF
TRBV25-1	TRBJ2-7	.	.	TGTGCCAGCAGGGCCGGGTACGAGCAGTACTTC	CASRAGYEQYF
TRBV6-1	TRBJ1-5	TRBD1	few	TGTGCCGGCGGACAGGCTAATCAGCCCCAGCATTTT	CAGGQANQPQHF
TRBV25-1	TRBJ2-7	.	once	TGTGCCAGCGGAGTCGGAGTAGGGGGGTCCTACGAGCAGTACTTC	CASGVGVGGSYEQYF
TRBV20-1	TRBJ2-7	.	.	TGCAGTGCTAGAGATAGTGAATCCTACGAGCAGTACTTC	CSARDSESYEQYF
TRBV4-1	TRBJ1-3	TRBD1	medium-sized	TGCGCCAGCAGCCAATATGCAGGGGGCGGTGGAAACACCATATATTTT	CASSQYAGGGGNTIYF
TRBV7-9	TRBJ1-1	.	.	TGTGCCAGCAGCTTAGTGAGGGCGAACACTGAAGCTTTCTTT	CASSLVRANTEAFF
TRBV19	TRBJ2-1	TRBD1	.	TGTGCCAGTAGTATCGACAGGGGTGTGCAGTTCTTC	CASSIDRGVQFF
TRBV5-6	TRBJ1-1	.	.	TGTGCCAGCAGCTTGGTATCTGAAGCTTTCTTT	CASSLVSEAFF
TRBV25-1	TRBJ1-1	.	.	TGTGCCAGCACCCCCCAGGGGCTGAACACTGAAGCTTTCTTT	CASTPQGLNTEAFF
TRBV20-1	TRBJ2-1	TRBD2	.	TGCAGTGCTCCCGCCCGGGCGGGAGGAATGGATGAGCAGTTCTTC	CSAPARAGGMDEQFF
TRBV19	TRBJ2-5	.	.	TGTGCCAGTAGTATATCTTTGCGAGGGTTGGAGACCCAGTACTTC	CASSISLRGLETQYF
TRBV20-1	TRBJ1-3	.	.	TGCAGTACTAGAGATCCATCGGAGGTTACTGGAAACACCATATATTTT	CSTRDPSEVTGNTIYF
TRBV29-1	TRBJ2-3	TRBD2	few	TGCAGCGTTGGACTAGCGGGGGGCACAGATACGCAGTATTTT	CSVGLAGGTDTQYF
TRBV7-2	TRBJ1-2	TRBD1	.	TGTGCCAGCAGCTTCCCCGGGACAGGATATGGCTACACCTTC	CASSFPGTGYGYTF
TRBV10-3	TRBJ2-7	.	.	TGTGCCATCAGTGGGGGGGCCGAGGACAGACACGAGCAGTACTTC	CAISGGAEDRHEQYF
TRBV7-2	TRBJ2-5	TRBD2	.	TGTGCCAGCAGCCCTAGTAGGAGCGGGGGAGAGACCCAGTACTTC	CASSPSRSGGETQYF
TRBV9	TRBJ2-1	TRBD2	.	TGTGCCGGCAGCCGTCTAGCGGGGGACAGCAATGGGCAGTTCTTC	CAGSRLAGDSNGQFF